The text below deals with one TCR beta chain. Trimming removed 0 bases from V and 3 bases from J; junction bases left unmatched: 4. This CDR3 is 15 amino acids long. Germline CDR1 GTSNPN, CDR2 SVGIG (reference sequence). The sample comes from a study of blood T cell repertoires in COVID-19. Across the study: COVID-19 samples, acute and convalescent, were from the United States, Italy and Spain. In each case, the material was cDNA or gDNA derived from T cells, B-cell-depleted T cells, or PBMCs.

As handled by the study authors: From reference gene primer amplification, estimates of nucleated cell counts were derived. Profiling relied on immunoSEQ multiplex PCR, and the TCRdb table lists in-frame clones only, not all of them. The V and J calls and clone size come from that table; D and trimming were worked out from the DNA. The table includes fewer than 350,000 clones, roughly nine tenths detected once. The chain employs TRBV30 and TRBJ2-7; TRBD2 matches at 11 bases. The sequenced material came from peripheral blood. The origin of this receptor is a woman aged 25 to 45 with COVID-19, enrolled during active disease. DNA of the CDR3: TGTGCCTGGAGTGTAACTAGCGGGGGCCGCTACGAGCAGTACTTC. Protein sequence: CAWSVTSGGRYEQYF.